A selection of T cell receptor beta chains follows, all from one sample in a study of blood T cell repertoires in COVID-19. The protocol was immunoSEQ multiplex PCR, while the TCRdb copy is restricted to in-frame clones and leaves out a portion. The sample lists about 330,000 clones; 87% were seen once. Sequencing was performed on PBMCs or T cells enriched from blood (not recorded which). Every receptor here comes from a woman in her thirties who had recovered from COVID-19. CDR3s include the opening cysteine and the closing phenylalanine or tryptophan. Fields, in order: V gene, CDR3 length, J gene, D gene, clone size, CDR3 protein, CDR3 DNA. A D gene is named only where the DNA matches it firmly. Clone size, where shown, is once, few, many, or a class for clones that have expanded.

V gene: TRBV5-1; CDR3 length: 15; J gene: TRBJ1-1; D gene: .; clone size: .; CDR3 protein: CASSFPGGGSTEAFF; CDR3 DNA: TGCGCCAGCAGCTTCCCTGGGGGGGGGAGCACTGAAGCTTTCTTT
V gene: TRBV12-3/TRBV12-4; CDR3 length: 13; J gene: TRBJ1-1; D gene: TRBD1; clone size: once; CDR3 protein: CASSRQGNTEAFF; CDR3 DNA: TGTGCCAGCAGTAGACAGGGGAACACTGAAGCTTTCTTT
V gene: TRBV18; CDR3 length: 14; J gene: TRBJ2-1; D gene: .; clone size: .; CDR3 protein: CASSPLAQDGEQFF; CDR3 DNA: TGTGCCAGCTCTCCACTCGCCCAGGATGGTGAGCAGTTCTTC
V gene: TRBV5-4; CDR3 length: 14; J gene: TRBJ1-4; D gene: .; clone size: once; CDR3 protein: CASSLSATNEKLFF; CDR3 DNA: TGTGCCAGCAGCTTGTCGGCAACTAATGAAAAACTGTTTTTT
V gene: TRBV21-1; CDR3 length: 20; J gene: TRBJ2-2; D gene: .; clone size: .; CDR3 protein: CASSRTGTSGGPSLPGELFF; CDR3 DNA: TGTGCCAGCAGCCGGACCGGGACTAGCGGGGGGCCCAGCCTTCCCGGGGAGCTGTTTTTT
V gene: TRBV28; CDR3 length: 18; J gene: TRBJ1-2; D gene: .; clone size: .; CDR3 protein: CASSPRVGAIYLNYGYTF; CDR3 DNA: TGTGCCAGCAGCCCCAGGGTAGGGGCCATCTACCTTAACTATGGCTACACCTTC
V gene: TRBV4-1; CDR3 length: 16; J gene: TRBJ1-5; D gene: .; clone size: .; CDR3 protein: CASSQEGADSNQPQHF; CDR3 DNA: TGCGCCAGCAGCCAAGAAGGGGCCGATAGCAATCAGCCCCAGCATTTT
V gene: TRBV11-3; CDR3 length: 13; J gene: TRBJ2-1; D gene: .; clone size: .; CDR3 protein: CASSFDSGNEQFF; CDR3 DNA: TGTGCCAGCAGCTTTGATAGTGGCAATGAGCAGTTCTTC
V gene: TRBV27; CDR3 length: 12; J gene: TRBJ1-2; D gene: .; clone size: once; CDR3 protein: CASSPQGRGYTF; CDR3 DNA: TGTGCCAGCAGTCCTCAGGGTAGAGGCTACACCTTC
V gene: TRBV6-1; CDR3 length: 18; J gene: TRBJ2-1; D gene: TRBD2; clone size: once; CDR3 protein: CASSESFIGGGTYNEQFF; CDR3 DNA: TGTGCCAGCAGTGAATCTTTTATCGGCGGGGGGACCTACAATGAGCAGTTCTTC
V gene: TRBV9; CDR3 length: 16; J gene: TRBJ1-1; D gene: .; clone size: .; CDR3 protein: CASSVATDSEITEAFF; CDR3 DNA: TGTGCCAGCAGCGTAGCTACGGACAGTGAAATCACTGAAGCTTTCTTT
V gene: TRBV7-3; CDR3 length: 17; J gene: TRBJ2-5; D gene: .; clone size: .; CDR3 protein: CASSLTAVGAPQETQYF; CDR3 DNA: TGTGCCAGCAGCTTAACGGCGGTCGGAGCTCCTCAAGAGACCCAGTACTTC
V gene: TRBV19; CDR3 length: 14; J gene: TRBJ2-1; D gene: .; clone size: .; CDR3 protein: CASSIGGRYNEQFF; CDR3 DNA: TGTGCCAGTAGTATAGGGGGGAGGTACAATGAGCAGTTCTTC
V gene: TRBV5-4; CDR3 length: 15; J gene: TRBJ1-2; D gene: .; clone size: .; CDR3 protein: CASSSLTGTTYGYTF; CDR3 DNA: TGTGCCAGCAGCTCTCTAACCGGGACAACCTATGGCTACACCTTC
V gene: TRBV5-6; CDR3 length: 14; J gene: TRBJ2-1; D gene: TRBD1; clone size: once; CDR3 protein: CASSPGTGGGEQFF; CDR3 DNA: TGTGCCAGCAGCCCCGGGACAGGGGGTGGTGAGCAGTTCTTC
V gene: TRBV7-2; CDR3 length: 14; J gene: TRBJ2-2; D gene: .; clone size: .; CDR3 protein: CASSSGVRTGELFF; CDR3 DNA: TGTGCCAGCAGCTCAGGGGTCAGAACCGGGGAGCTGTTTTTT
V gene: TRBV24-1; CDR3 length: 12; J gene: TRBJ2-3; D gene: .; clone size: once; CDR3 protein: CATSGGTDAQYF; CDR3 DNA: TGTGCCACCAGTGGCGGGACCGACGCGCAGTATTTT
V gene: TRBV2; CDR3 length: 14; J gene: TRBJ1-2; D gene: TRBD1; clone size: .; CDR3 protein: CASSESQGASGYTF; CDR3 DNA: TGTGCCAGCAGTGAAAGCCAGGGGGCCAGCGGCTACACCTTC
V gene: TRBV24-1; CDR3 length: 17; J gene: TRBJ2-5; D gene: TRBD1; clone size: .; CDR3 protein: CATSDATQGARQETQYF; CDR3 DNA: TGTGCCACCAGTGACGCAACCCAGGGGGCTCGGCAAGAGACCCAGTACTTC
V gene: TRBV6-2/TRBV6-3; CDR3 length: 15; J gene: TRBJ2-1; D gene: TRBD2; clone size: .; CDR3 protein: CASSYLLAGDNEQFF; CDR3 DNA: TGTGCCAGCAGTTACCTTTTAGCGGGGGACAATGAGCAGTTCTTC
V gene: TRBV29-1; CDR3 length: 13; J gene: TRBJ1-2; D gene: .; clone size: few; CDR3 protein: CSANEPGRGGYTF; CDR3 DNA: TGCAGCGCTAACGAGCCGGGGCGGGGTGGCTACACCTTC
V gene: TRBV5-1; CDR3 length: 14; J gene: TRBJ2-1; D gene: .; clone size: .; CDR3 protein: CASSIYRETDEQFF; CDR3 DNA: TGCGCCAGCAGCATATACAGGGAAACAGATGAGCAGTTCTTC
V gene: TRBV29-1; CDR3 length: 15; J gene: TRBJ1-1; D gene: .; clone size: .; CDR3 protein: CSVKFPGREGTEAFF; CDR3 DNA: TGCAGCGTTAAATTTCCGGGTAGGGAGGGCACTGAAGCTTTCTTT
V gene: TRBV7-2; CDR3 length: 12; J gene: TRBJ2-7; D gene: .; clone size: .; CDR3 protein: CASSDLVSEQYF; CDR3 DNA: TGTGCCAGCAGCGACTTGGTTAGCGAGCAGTACTTC
V gene: TRBV12-3/TRBV12-4; CDR3 length: 13; J gene: TRBJ1-5; D gene: .; clone size: .; CDR3 protein: CASSRTVVAPQHF; CDR3 DNA: TGTGCCAGCAGCCGGACAGTCGTGGCGCCCCAGCATTTT
V gene: TRBV27; CDR3 length: 18; J gene: TRBJ1-2; D gene: TRBD1; clone size: .; CDR3 protein: CASSSLDRGRTVNYGYTF; CDR3 DNA: TGTGCCAGCAGTTCCCTCGACAGGGGTCGAACTGTTAACTATGGCTACACCTTC
V gene: TRBV4-2; CDR3 length: 12; J gene: TRBJ1-1; D gene: .; clone size: .; CDR3 protein: CASSQQGTEAFF; CDR3 DNA: TGTGCCAGCAGCCAGCAGGGCACTGAAGCTTTCTTT
V gene: TRBV5-1; CDR3 length: 14; J gene: TRBJ1-2; D gene: TRBD1; clone size: .; CDR3 protein: CASSWDSRGYGYTF; CDR3 DNA: TGCGCCAGCAGCTGGGACAGCAGGGGCTATGGCTACACCTTC
V gene: TRBV5-1; CDR3 length: 15; J gene: TRBJ2-3; D gene: .; clone size: .; CDR3 protein: CASSPMEDPTDTQYF; CDR3 DNA: TGCGCCAGCAGCCCGATGGAGGACCCCACAGATACGCAGTATTTT
V gene: TRBV19; CDR3 length: 15; J gene: TRBJ1-1; D gene: .; clone size: few; CDR3 protein: CASSIDQFTGTEAFF; CDR3 DNA: TGTGCCAGTAGTATAGATCAGTTTACAGGCACTGAAGCTTTCTTT
V gene: TRBV7-6; CDR3 length: 11; J gene: TRBJ1-2; D gene: .; clone size: .; CDR3 protein: CASSPGYGYTF; CDR3 DNA: TGTGCCAGCAGCCCGGGATATGGCTACACCTTC
V gene: TRBV9; CDR3 length: 14; J gene: TRBJ2-2; D gene: TRBD1; clone size: .; CDR3 protein: CASSVVQGTGELFF; CDR3 DNA: TGTGCCAGCAGCGTAGTACAGGGGACCGGGGAGCTGTTTTTT
V gene: TRBV7-6; CDR3 length: 15; J gene: TRBJ2-7; D gene: .; clone size: many; CDR3 protein: CASSLESGKRYEQYF; CDR3 DNA: TGTGCCAGCAGCTTAGAGTCGGGAAAACGCTACGAGCAGTACTTC
V gene: TRBV6-1; CDR3 length: 16; J gene: TRBJ1-4; D gene: .; clone size: .; CDR3 protein: CASSEAHGRLAQKLFF; CDR3 DNA: TGTGCCAGCAGTGAAGCGCACGGGAGACTTGCTCAAAAACTGTTTTTT
V gene: TRBV2; CDR3 length: 12; J gene: TRBJ1-2; D gene: .; clone size: .; CDR3 protein: CASTGANYGYTF; CDR3 DNA: TGTGCCAGCACCGGAGCTAACTATGGCTACACCTTC
V gene: TRBV5-1; CDR3 length: 13; J gene: TRBJ2-1; D gene: .; clone size: once; CDR3 protein: CASSPSVSDEQFF; CDR3 DNA: TGCGCCAGCAGCCCGTCGGTGAGCGATGAGCAGTTCTTC
V gene: TRBV6-5; CDR3 length: 12; J gene: TRBJ2-7; D gene: .; clone size: .; CDR3 protein: CASTPDWAEQYF; CDR3 DNA: TGTGCCAGCACCCCAGATTGGGCCGAGCAGTACTTC
V gene: TRBV6-5; CDR3 length: 15; J gene: TRBJ2-4; D gene: TRBD2; clone size: .; CDR3 protein: CASSYSFGGENIQYF; CDR3 DNA: TGTGCCAGCAGTTACTCGTTCGGGGGGGAAAACATTCAGTACTTC
V gene: TRBV4-1; CDR3 length: 15; J gene: TRBJ2-1; D gene: .; clone size: once; CDR3 protein: CASSQIGGLYNEQFF; CDR3 DNA: TGCGCCAGCAGCCAAATCGGGGGGCTCTACAATGAGCAGTTCTTC
V gene: TRBV6-1; CDR3 length: 14; J gene: TRBJ1-5; D gene: .; clone size: .; CDR3 protein: CASSEASGFRPQHF; CDR3 DNA: TGTGCCAGCAGTGAAGCATCCGGTTTCCGGCCCCAGCATTTT
V gene: TRBV7-2; CDR3 length: 15; J gene: TRBJ1-4; D gene: .; clone size: .; CDR3 protein: CASSLGGRGNEKLFF; CDR3 DNA: TGTGCCAGCAGCTTAGGTGGCAGGGGTAATGAAAAACTGTTTTTT
V gene: TRBV10-3; CDR3 length: 15; J gene: TRBJ2-7; D gene: TRBD1; clone size: .; CDR3 protein: CAISVKTGDFYEQYF; CDR3 DNA: TGTGCCATCAGTGTGAAGACAGGGGACTTCTACGAGCAGTACTTC
V gene: TRBV6-5; CDR3 length: 11; J gene: TRBJ2-5; D gene: .; clone size: .; CDR3 protein: CASGLSKTQYF; CDR3 DNA: TGTGCCAGTGGACTAAGCAAGACCCAGTACTTC
V gene: TRBV15; CDR3 length: 15; J gene: TRBJ2-3; D gene: .; clone size: .; CDR3 protein: CATSRGGSGYDTQYF; CDR3 DNA: TGTGCCACCAGCAGAGGGGGCAGCGGGTATGATACGCAGTATTTT
V gene: TRBV4-3; CDR3 length: 17; J gene: TRBJ2-1; D gene: TRBD2; clone size: once; CDR3 protein: CASSLEGLAGTYNEQFF; CDR3 DNA: TGCGCCAGCAGCCTTGAGGGACTAGCGGGGACCTACAATGAGCAGTTCTTC
V gene: TRBV19; CDR3 length: 13; J gene: TRBJ1-2; D gene: .; clone size: .; CDR3 protein: CASSITSFYGYTF; CDR3 DNA: TGTGCCAGTAGTATAACCAGTTTCTATGGCTACACCTTC
V gene: TRBV30; CDR3 length: 15; J gene: TRBJ2-2; D gene: .; clone size: .; CDR3 protein: CAWIPEGLAIGELFF; CDR3 DNA: TGTGCCTGGATCCCAGAGGGACTCGCGATCGGGGAGCTGTTTTTT
V gene: TRBV9; CDR3 length: 16; J gene: TRBJ1-3; D gene: TRBD1; clone size: .; CDR3 protein: CASSVGGTGAGNTIYF; CDR3 DNA: TGTGCCAGCAGCGTAGGGGGGACAGGTGCGGGAAACACCATATATTTT
V gene: TRBV11-2; CDR3 length: 18; J gene: TRBJ1-4; D gene: TRBD1; clone size: .; CDR3 protein: CASSLERQGSSTNEKLFF; CDR3 DNA: TGTGCCAGCAGCTTAGAAAGACAGGGGAGTTCAACTAATGAAAAACTGTTTTTT
V gene: TRBV5-1; CDR3 length: 15; J gene: TRBJ1-6; D gene: TRBD1; clone size: .; CDR3 protein: CASSLRGGNNSPLHF; CDR3 DNA: TGCGCCAGCAGCTTGCGAGGGGGCAATAATTCACCCCTCCACTTT
V gene: TRBV6-1; CDR3 length: 15; J gene: TRBJ1-1; D gene: .; clone size: once; CDR3 protein: CASSEARLGDTEAFF; CDR3 DNA: TGTGCCAGCAGTGAAGCGCGGTTAGGGGACACTGAAGCTTTCTTT
V gene: TRBV5-4; CDR3 length: 14; J gene: TRBJ1-2; D gene: .; clone size: .; CDR3 protein: CASSLATVTYGYTF; CDR3 DNA: TGTGCCAGCAGCCTGGCTACAGTAACCTATGGCTACACCTTC
V gene: TRBV5-6; CDR3 length: 16; J gene: TRBJ2-2; D gene: TRBD1; clone size: .; CDR3 protein: CASSWIWTGDTGELFF; CDR3 DNA: TGTGCCAGCAGCTGGATATGGACAGGGGACACCGGGGAGCTGTTTTTT
V gene: TRBV7-9; CDR3 length: 16; J gene: TRBJ1-4; D gene: TRBD1; clone size: .; CDR3 protein: CASSLRAGTGAEKLFF; CDR3 DNA: TGTGCCAGCAGCTTACGGGCCGGGACAGGAGCCGAAAAACTGTTTTTT
V gene: TRBV7-9; CDR3 length: 16; J gene: TRBJ2-2; D gene: .; clone size: .; CDR3 protein: CASSPYIRGNTGELFF; CDR3 DNA: TGTGCCAGCAGCCCCTACATTCGGGGGAACACCGGGGAGCTGTTTTTT
V gene: TRBV7-9; CDR3 length: 14; J gene: TRBJ1-5; D gene: .; clone size: few; CDR3 protein: CASSVQGFGQPQHF; CDR3 DNA: TGTGCCAGCAGCGTTCAGGGGTTTGGTCAGCCCCAGCATTTT
V gene: TRBV25-1; CDR3 length: 14; J gene: TRBJ1-4; D gene: .; clone size: .; CDR3 protein: CASSEYGGWEKLFF; CDR3 DNA: TGTGCCAGCAGTGAATATGGGGGGTGGGAAAAACTGTTTTTT
V gene: TRBV7-2; CDR3 length: 13; J gene: TRBJ1-5; D gene: .; clone size: .; CDR3 protein: CASRGEGNQPQHF; CDR3 DNA: TGTGCCAGCAGGGGAGAGGGCAATCAGCCCCAGCATTTT
V gene: TRBV6-1; CDR3 length: 18; J gene: TRBJ2-1; D gene: TRBD2; clone size: .; CDR3 protein: CASSDIHGGAGSYNEQFF; CDR3 DNA: TGTGCCAGCAGTGATATCCACGGGGGGGCCGGTTCCTACAATGAGCAGTTCTTC
V gene: TRBV27; CDR3 length: 13; J gene: TRBJ1-3; D gene: TRBD1; clone size: once; CDR3 protein: CASRLQGADTIYF; CDR3 DNA: TGTGCCAGCAGGTTACAGGGGGCGGACACCATATATTTT